The 24 T cell receptor beta chains below come from one sample, sequenced in a study of blood T cells in healthy people across ages. The authors ran a second PCR of roughly 6 to 12 cycles using a sample-barcoded 5' primer and a J-beta primer mix. TCRdb called the 5' RACE reads again in MiXCR, with one record for every CDR3 protein. This table holds 1.5 million to 2 million distinct CDR3 sequences, roughly 49% found once. The sequencing sample was made of blood. The receptors derive from a woman between 40 and 50 years old in good health.

The V call is TRBV15, the J call TRBJ1-2, with 7 nucleotides matching TRBD1. Germline trimming cut 5 bases from V and 7 bases from J; bases unmatched to any gene: 10. CDR1 is LNHNV and CDR2 is YYDKDF in the germline V gene (reference sequence). The CDR3 contains 14 residues. Written as DNA, the CDR3 is TGTGCCACCAGCCGAACCCGGGACAGCCGTGGCTACACCTTC. It codes for CATSRTRDSRGYTF.

This clonotype showed up just a few times. This chain links TRBV7-2 with TRBJ2-7; 9 nucleotides match TRBD2. The junction had 16 bases not matched to a gene; V was cut back by 1 base and J by 3 bases. The CDR3 runs to 19 residues. CDR1 and CDR2 from the germline V gene are SGHTA and FQGNSA. In DNA form, the CDR3 reads TGTGCCAGCAGCTTAGGGCTTTTAGGGCTAGCGGGGCGGAACTACGAGCAGTACTTC. This encodes CASSLGLLGLAGRNYEQYF.

This clonotype was observed a few times. The V and J genes are TRBV5-1 and TRBJ2-1; 7 bases agree with TRBD1. This CDR3 spans 19 amino acids. Germline V CDR1 and CDR2: SGHRS, YFSETQ. Germline trimming cut 1 base from V and 1 base from J; bases unmatched to any gene: 14. Here the CDR3 reads CASSLLSGTEDHSYNEQFF. Written as DNA, the CDR3 is TGCGCCAGCAGCTTGTTATCTGGGACAGAGGATCATTCCTACAATGAGCAGTTCTTC.

This clonotype has more than one count but fewer than ten. This rearrangement joins TRBV20-1 to TRBJ1-2; D gene unclear. CDR3 size: 14 residues. The V gene's germline CDR1 is DFQATT and CDR2 SNEGSKA (reference sequence). V lost 3 bases, J lost 6 bases, and 17 bases lay in between. This chain's CDR3 is CSARAGTTLDGYTF. The CDR3 region has the DNA TGCAGTGCTAGGGCAGGCACCACATTAGATGGCTACACCTTC.

Only a few counts were recorded for this clonotype. The chain combines TRBV7-2 with TRBJ1-2; no definite D call. Trimming pared 2 bases from V and 3 bases from J, leaving 7 bases between. This CDR3 region has 13 residues. CDR1 is SGHTA, CDR2 FQGNSA, per germline. The CDR3 spells CASSLIRYYGYTF. CDR3 sequence (DNA): TGTGCCAGCAGCTTAATTCGGTACTATGGCTACACCTTC.

Only a few counts were recorded for this clonotype. This sequence joins TRBV11-2 and TRBJ2-1, with D possibly being TRBD1 or TRBD2 (5 bases each). The CDR3 consists of 16 residues. With 8 bases removed from V and 6 bases from J, the gap between germline ends came to 23 bases. The germline V gene encodes CDR1 SGHAT and CDR2 FQNNGV. CDR3 in amino acids: CASGSPSGTGPNEQFF. The CDR3 nucleotides are TGTGCCAGCGGCTCCCCCTCCGGGACCGGCCCCAATGAGCAGTTCTTC.

V is TRBV6-8 and J is TRBJ2-1; 8 positions match TRBD2. Germline V lookup: CDR1 MNHGY, CDR2 SAAAGT. V was pared by 8 bases and J by 2 bases, with 17 bases of the junction left unmatched. This CDR3 comprises 18 residues. CDR3 sequence reads: CASLRGPSGPSPYNEQFF. CDR3 DNA: TGTGCCAGCTTACGAGGACCTAGCGGGCCTTCTCCCTACAATGAGCAGTTCTTC.

This clonotype was observed a few times. The chain uses TRBV7-9 and TRBJ2-4; 7 positions match TRBD2. Unmatched junction bases numbered 17, after V lost 5 bases and J lost 1 base. In germline, CDR1 is SEHNR, CDR2 FQNEAQ (reference sequence). The CDR3 is made up of 19 amino acids. The CDR3 here is CASSPMSVGTNIAKNIQYF. In DNA, the CDR3 is TGTGCCAGCAGCCCCATGTCCGTCGGGACTAATATCGCCAAAAACATTCAGTACTTC.

This chain links TRBV7-2 with TRBJ2-2; 10 positions agree with TRBD2. The J segment lost 4 bases and the V segment lost 6 bases, leaving 8 bases of the junction unmatched. The CDR3 covers 16 residues. Per germline, CDR1 SGHTA and CDR2 FQGNSA. CDR3 nucleotides: TGTGCCAGCAGTCGAGCGGGGGGGCGCGTCACCGGGGAGCTGTTTTTT. Protein: CASSRAGGRVTGELFF.

J is TRBJ2-5 and V is TRBV7-2; D possibly matches TRBD1 or TRBD2 (5 bases each). Trimming took 5 bases from V and 6 from J, leaving 22 bases between them. Germline V gene lookup returns CDR1 SGHTA and CDR2 FQGNSA. CDR3 length: 16 amino acids. For the CDR3, the DNA is TGTGCCAGCAGCCGGGAACCAGGGTCCGCCCGCAAGACCCAGTACTTC. Translating it yields CASSREPGSARKTQYF.

The chain couples TRBV5-1 to TRBJ2-3; possibly TRBD1 for D (6 bases). Germline CDR1 and CDR2: SGHRS and YFSETQ. The V and J ends lost 5 bases and 3 bases respectively, with 19 bases between them. The CDR3 has 16 amino acids. CDR3 in amino acids: CASRKGASGQTDTQYF. DNA for the CDR3: TGCGCCAGCAGGAAGGGTGCAAGCGGACAGACAGATACGCAGTATTTT. The full variable domain, rest sourced from reference TRBV5-1 and TRBJ2-3, is KAGVTQTPRYLIKTRGQQVTLSCSPISGHRSVSWYQQTPGQGLQFLFEYFSETQRNKGNFPGRFSGRQFSNSRSEMNVSTLELGDSALYLCASRKGASGQTDTQYFGPGTRLTVL.

This clonotype was picked up one time. The rearrangement joins TRBV7-2 to TRBJ2-7, with 7 bases that match TRBD1. The J call may not be correct, given that the DNA end is closer to TRBJ2-5. The CDR3 is 17 amino acids. CDR1 and CDR2 from the germline V gene are SGHTA and FQGNSA. The CDR3 reads CAGTSHPGQKRLETQYF. The CDR3 nucleotides read TGTGCCGGCACCAGCCATCCGGGACAGAAAAGGTTGGAGACCCAGTACTTC.

This clonotype was counted a few times. The chain is built from TRBV7-9 and TRBJ2-1; tentative D call: TRBD1 (5 bases). V lost 3 bases to trimming and J lost 1 base, with 10 bases between them. CDR3 size: 15 residues. CDR1 is SEHNR and CDR2 is FQNEAQ in the germline V gene (reference sequence). The chain's CDR3 is CASSLGRVSYNEQFF. The DNA for the CDR3 is TGTGCCAGCAGCTTGGGCAGGGTTTCCTACAATGAGCAGTTCTTC.

This clonotype was seen a single time. This chain joins TRBV6-5 and TRBJ1-2; D possibly corresponds to TRBD1 (5 bases). Germline loops: CDR1 MNHEY, CDR2 SVGAGI. Trimming took 0 bases from V and 1 from J, leaving 15 bases between them. The CDR3 has 17 residues. The CDR3 loop is CASSYSLAQVLNYGYTF. As DNA, the CDR3 is TGTGCCAGCAGTTACTCTTTGGCACAGGTCCTTAACTATGGCTACACCTTC.

With respect to this clonotype: One junction end disagrees with the germline gene, perhaps due to a read error. The CDR3 loop is CASSPTFSYEQYF. In DNA form, the CDR3 reads TGTGCTAGCAGCCCCACATTCTCCTACGAGCAGTACTTC. The V and J genes are TRBV7-7 and TRBJ2-7; D unclear. Germline V gene lookup returns CDR1 SSHAT and CDR2 FNYEAQ (reference sequence). The CDR3 is made up of 13 amino acids.

V is TRBV28 and J is TRBJ1-2; 10 bases are shared with TRBD1. Germline V lookup: CDR1 MDHEN, CDR2 SYDVKM. The CDR3 is made up of 14 amino acids. Trimming at V came to 8 bases and at J to 3 bases, leaving 6 bases not matched to a gene. CDR3 coding DNA: TGTGCCAGCGGGCCCGGGACAGGGGACTATGGCTACACCTTC. The encoded protein is CASGPGTGDYGYTF.

A remark on this clonotype: Germline is not matched at one junction end, which may reflect a read error. The V gene is TRBV29-1, the J gene TRBJ1-1; D might be TRBD1 (5 bases). Germline V CDR1 and CDR2: SQVTM, ANQGSEA. The CDR3 covers 12 residues. This chain's CDR3 is CSGGPMNTGAFF. The CDR3 region has the DNA TGCAGCGGGGGACCTATGAACACTGGAGCTTTCTTT.

This chain links TRBV7-9 with TRBJ1-2; tentatively, D is TRBD1 (6 bases). The CDR3 totals 16 residues. CDR1 is SEHNR and CDR2 is FQNEAQ in the germline V gene (reference sequence). V lost 4 bases and J 4 bases, leaving 19 bases between the germline ends. In nucleotides, the CDR3 is TGTGCCAGCAGCTCCCCGGGACACCCAAGCTCCTATGGCTACACCTTC. It encodes CASSSPGHPSSYGYTF.

The rearrangement links TRBV5-1 to TRBJ1-1; D is undetermined. The CDR3 is 16 residues long. Germline loops: CDR1 SGHRS, CDR2 YFSETQ. V was cut by 0 bases and J by 3 bases, with 15 bases left in between. This CDR3 is CASSLVGSTGDTEAFF. The CDR3 DNA follows: TGCGCCAGCAGCTTGGTCGGATCCACTGGAGACACTGAAGCTTTCTTT. Full variable domain (missing parts from reference TRBV5-1 and TRBJ1-1): KAGVTQTPRYLIKTRGQQVTLSCSPISGHRSVSWYQQTPGQGLQFLFEYFSETQRNKGNFPGRFSGRQFSNSRSEMNVSTLELGDSALYLCASSLVGSTGDTEAFFGQGTRLTVV.

This clonotype was seen more than once but under ten times. V is TRBV7-8 and J is TRBJ2-7, with 9 bases identical to TRBD2. Trimming took 3 bases from V and 0 from J; bases not matched to a gene: 3. Germline-derived CDR1 and CDR2 are SGHVS and FQNEAQ. The CDR3 runs 15 residues. The CDR3 DNA follows: TGTGCCAGCAGCTTCCTAGCGGGGAGCTCCTACGAGCAGTACTTC. Its translation is CASSFLAGSSYEQYF.

This chain joins TRBV10-3 and TRBJ2-3, with D perhaps TRBD2 (6 bases). CDR3 length: 16 amino acids. Trimming pared 4 bases from V and 1 base from J, leaving 15 bases between. Germline V CDR1 and CDR2: ENHRY, SYGVKD. DNA of the CDR3: TGTGCCATCAGTGGAGTAGCCGGGACTGGCACAGATACGCAGTATTTT. As protein: CAISGVAGTGTDTQYF.

The V gene is TRBV10-3, the J gene TRBJ2-1; TRBD1 agrees at 9 bases. The CDR3 spans 15 residues. CDR1 is ENHRY and CDR2 is SYGVKD in the germline V gene. Unmatched junction bases numbered 6, after V lost 0 bases and J lost 9 bases. The CDR3 sequence is CAISESGDRVSEQFF. The CDR3 DNA sequence: TGTGCCATCAGTGAGTCGGGGGACAGGGTGAGTGAGCAGTTCTTC.

The chain employs TRBV7-3 and TRBJ1-1, with a possible D match to TRBD1 (6 bases). The CDR3 is made up of 14 amino acids. The germline V gene has CDR1 SGHTA and CDR2 FQGTGA. Trimming stripped 5 bases from V and 1 base from J, with 11 bases between. CDR3 residues: CASSGGQTNTEAFF. The CDR3 DNA reads TGTGCCAGCAGCGGCGGACAGACGAACACTGAAGCTTTCTTT.

This sequence joins TRBV5-1 and TRBJ1-1; no definite D call. With 0 bases removed from V and 10 bases from J, the gap between germline ends came to 7 bases. The length of the CDR3 is 11 residues. Germline values: CDR1 SGHRS, CDR2 YFSETQ. The CDR3, as DNA: TGCGCCAGCAGCTTGGGGGCTCGAGCTTTCTTT. Translation gives CASSLGARAFF.